Below, one T cell receptor (beta chain) is given with its context. Its target is not known. Additional DNA sequences in this sample encode the identical CDR3. Using immunoSEQ multiplex PCR, the repertoire was profiled, and TCRdb retains in-frame clones only, with some absent. The sample lists 40,000 to 60,000 clones, approximately 79% occurring once. These data come from a study of T cell responses to AZD1222 COVID-19 vaccine. The CDR3 spans 15 residues. Germline CDR1 is LGHDT and CDR2 is YNNKEL (reference sequence). V gave up 3 bases and J gave up 2 bases; unmatched junction bases: 4. Study-level results: The span of vaccine-associated CD4 TCRs extended across spike, with dominance at 160-218 and 743-854. Vaccination with two AZD1222 doses was followed by a rise in Spike-specific TCR breadth and depth. Donors were largely white British and mainly female; clonal diversity was possibly underestimated.

This clonotype was obtained from an adult in good health. The specimen comprised peripheral blood, sampled on day 0 of MenACWY control vaccination. The genes are TRBV3-1 (or the pseudogene TRBV3-2) and TRBJ1-5; 7 bases line up with TRBD1. The CDR3 DNA follows: TGTGCCAGCAGCCAGACTCAGGGGGGCAATCAGCCCCAGCATTTT. Amino acids: CASSQTQGGNQPQHF.